One TCR beta chain is described in this entry. Its specificity is not known. PCR amplification relied on 60 Vbeta primers (plus 13 Jbeta primers). Generated by immunoSEQ multiplex PCR, the TCRdb table keeps only in-frame clones and is missing some. Of over 150,000 clones in the sample, roughly 80% were seen once. V dropped 7 bases and J dropped 4; count of bases not matched to a gene: 25. Germline V CDR1 and CDR2: MDHEN, SYDVKM. The CDR3 extends over 20 amino acids. The data stem from a study of cytomegalovirus exposure and HLA in healthy donors. Study-level results: Earlier analysis yielded a pattern in which most TCR beta V segments were productive about 90% or about 30% of the time. Researchers counted around 150 TCR beta chains as cytomegalovirus-associated.

The specimen sequenced was PBMCs. This sequence joins TRBV28 and TRBJ2-1, with 7 bases aligning to TRBD2. The sequence was obtained from a male donor in good health and CMV-seropositive. The CDR3 reads CASKSLGREPAVNRYNEQFF. CDR3 nucleotides: TGTGCCAGCAAAAGTTTGGGGCGGGAGCCCGCTGTTAACCGGTACAATGAGCAGTTCTTC.